This is a list of T cell receptor beta chains from one sample in a study of T cells after yellow fever vaccination. One entry per CDR3 protein, called by TCRdb with MiXCR from the 5' RACE reads. Of roughly 120,000 distinct CDR3 sequences detected, around 7.7% appear once; the ten largest clones hold roughly 2.6%. This sample comprised CD4+ T cells sorted from PBMCs, obtained around 10 days after the first yellow fever vaccination. These TCRs come from a man between 18 and 35 years old who received the YFV17D yellow fever vaccine. The CDR3 runs from the conserved cysteine through the conserved F or W. A D gene is named only where the DNA matches it firmly. The size field is filled for only some rows; it gives once, few, many or a size class.

j_gene	abundance	v_gene	d_gene	CDR3aa	CDR3nt
TRBJ2-1	many	TRBV11-2	TRBD2	CASSSVAGAYYNEQFF	TGTGCCAGCAGCTCCGTAGCGGGGGCCTACTACAATGAGCAGTTCTTC
TRBJ2-2	few	TRBV5-1	TRBD1	CASKSFVQGAITGELFF	TGCGCCAGCAAGTCCTTCGTCCAGGGGGCGATCACCGGGGAGCTGTTTTTT
TRBJ2-2	many	TRBV5-1	NA	CASSLARGGNTGELFF	TGCGCCAGCAGCTTGGCCCGGGGAGGGAACACCGGGGAGCTGTTTTTT
TRBJ2-5	many	TRBV12-3/TRBV12-4	NA	CASSSGPETQYF	TGTGCCAGCAGTTCGGGACCGGAGACCCAGTACTTC
TRBJ2-1	many	TRBV5-1	NA	CASRGGQGYEQFF	TGCGCCAGCAGGGGGGGCCAGGGCTATGAGCAGTTCTTC
TRBJ1-2	many	TRBV2	NA	CASTPRVYGYTF	TGTGCCAGCACCCCAAGGGTGTATGGCTACACCTTC
TRBJ2-1	many	TRBV14	TRBD2	CASGRGENYNEQFF	TGTGCCAGCGGGCGGGGGGAGAACTACAATGAGCAGTTCTTC
TRBJ2-5	many	TRBV29-1	TRBD1	CSGLAPRQGVSETQYF	TGCAGCGGTTTAGCCCCGAGACAGGGTGTTTCGGAGACCCAGTACTTC
TRBJ1-1	many	TRBV7-2	NA	CASSFFTAGNTEAFF	TGTGCCAGCAGCTTTTTTACGGCCGGAAACACTGAAGCTTTCTTT
TRBJ2-2	NA	TRBV23-1	NA	CASSRMRSRSYTTGELFF	TGCGCCAGCAGTCGGATGCGGAGTCGGTCCTACACCACCGGGGAGCTGTTTTTT
TRBJ2-3	many	TRBV15	NA	CATSSFWSDTQYF	TGTGCCACCAGCAGCTTCTGGTCAGATACGCAGTATTTT
TRBJ2-4	many	TRBV29-1	NA	CSVYTLGSLAKNIQYF	TGCAGCGTCTACACGCTGGGCAGTCTAGCCAAAAACATTCAGTACTTC
TRBJ1-5	few	TRBV20-1	TRBD1	CSAAQGSVISNQPQHF	TGCAGTGCTGCACAGGGGAGCGTTATAAGCAATCAGCCCCAGCATTTT
TRBJ1-4	NA	TRBV6-5	TRBD1	CASSWDSRNEKLFF	TGTGCCAGCAGTTGGGACAGCAGGAATGAAAAACTGTTTTTT
TRBJ2-2	many	TRBV5-1	NA	CASSLEAGITGELFF	TGCGCCAGCAGCTTGGAGGCAGGGATCACCGGGGAGCTGTTTTTT
TRBJ2-1	many	TRBV9	NA	CASSVTPETFDNEQFF	TGTGCCAGCAGCGTAACCCCAGAGACGTTTGACAATGAGCAGTTCTTC
TRBJ2-1	NA	TRBV5-1	NA	CASRVGVPSYNEQFF	TGCGCCAGCCGGGTTGGCGTCCCGTCCTACAATGAGCAGTTCTTC
TRBJ2-5	NA	TRBV14	TRBD1	CASSQLDRGKETQYF	TGTGCCAGCAGCCAACTGGACAGGGGAAAAGAGACCCAGTACTTC
TRBJ2-3	many	TRBV10-3	TRBD2	CAISESIFSGGNTDTQYF	TGTGCCATCAGTGAGTCCATTTTTTCGGGGGGGAACACAGATACGCAGTATTTT
TRBJ1-6	many	TRBV4-3	TRBD1	CASSQQLQYGTGRSNPLHF	TGCGCCAGCAGCCAACAACTCCAATACGGGACAGGGAGAAGTAATCCCCTCCACTTT
TRBJ1-6	many	TRBV28	NA	CASKRRESLSPLHF	TGTGCCAGCAAACGACGGGAATCCCTTTCCCCCCTCCACTTT
TRBJ2-1	many	TRBV18	NA	CASSPQASYNEQFF	TGTGCCAGCTCACCACAGGCCTCCTACAATGAGCAGTTCTTC
TRBJ2-1	many	TRBV5-1	TRBD2	CASSTRLAYNEQFF	TGCGCCAGCAGCACCCGACTAGCGTACAATGAGCAGTTCTTC
TRBJ2-1	many	TRBV10-3	NA	CATSFVNEQFF	TGTGCCACCAGTTTCGTGAATGAGCAGTTCTTC
TRBJ1-1	many	TRBV15	TRBD1	CATSRGGTGGAGTEAFF	TGTGCCACCAGCAGAGGAGGCACAGGGGGCGCGGGGACTGAAGCTTTCTTT
TRBJ1-1	many	TRBV6-2/TRBV6-3	NA	CASSYSSHTEAFF	TGTGCCAGCAGTTACTCGTCGCACACTGAAGCTTTCTTT
TRBJ2-1	many	TRBV5-1	NA	CASSFVGRGHVNEQFF	TGCGCCAGCAGCTTTGTTGGACGGGGGCATGTCAATGAGCAGTTCTTC
TRBJ2-3	many	TRBV7-9	NA	CASSLGVRSLGDTQYF	TGTGCCAGCAGCTTAGGAGTGAGGTCCCTGGGAGATACGCAGTATTTT
TRBJ1-1	few	TRBV7-9	TRBD1	CASSWEGATEAFF	TGTGCCAGCAGCTGGGAGGGGGCCACTGAAGCTTTCTTT
TRBJ1-1	many	TRBV3-1	NA	CASSQDPSRHLF	TGTGCCAGCAGCCAAGATCCGTCCAGGCACCTCTTT
TRBJ1-1	many	TRBV3-1	NA	CASSPQPNTEAFF	TGTGCCAGCAGCCCCCAGCCAAACACTGAAGCTTTCTTT
TRBJ1-2	few	TRBV29-1	TRBD1	CSVVAGQGSRYTF	TGCAGCGTTGTCGCGGGACAGGGGTCGCGCTACACCTTC
TRBJ2-7	many	TRBV7-7	NA	CASSLGPANEQYF	TGTGCCAGCAGCTTGGGACCCGCCAACGAGCAGTACTTC
TRBJ2-1	many	TRBV5-1	TRBD2	CASSLEAGGPGNEQFF	TGCGCCAGCAGCTTGGAGGCGGGGGGGCCTGGGAATGAGCAGTTCTTC
TRBJ2-3	many	TRBV2	TRBD2	CASSVSGVGDTQYF	TGTGCCAGCAGTGTAAGCGGGGTGGGAGATACGCAGTATTTT
TRBJ2-2	many	TRBV7-8	TRBD2	CASSGSGGAETGELFF	TGTGCCAGCAGCGGTAGCGGGGGGGCCGAAACCGGGGAGCTGTTTTTT
TRBJ2-7	NA	TRBV30	NA	CAWSVQYEQYF	TGTGCCTGGAGTGTCCAGTACGAGCAGTACTTC
TRBJ1-4	few	TRBV6-1	TRBD1	CASSRRGGNEKLFF	TGTGCCAGCAGCCGCAGGGGGGGAAATGAAAAACTGTTTTTT
TRBJ2-2	many	TRBV12-3/TRBV12-4	TRBD1	CATRDRGAGELFF	TGTGCCACCAGGGACAGGGGGGCCGGGGAGCTGTTTTTT
TRBJ1-6	NA	TRBV18	NA	CASSVDSSYNSPLHF	TGTGCCAGCTCTGTGGACAGCTCCTATAATTCACCCCTCCACTTT
TRBJ1-1	many	TRBV28	NA	CASSPPRGGKGTEAFF	TGTGCCAGCAGTCCTCCTCGGGGGGGAAAAGGCACTGAAGCTTTCTTT
TRBJ1-1	many	TRBV6-5	NA	CASSPIGRGLGTEAFF	TGTGCCAGCAGCCCCATAGGCCGGGGGCTCGGCACTGAAGCTTTCTTT
TRBJ1-6	NA	TRBV21-1	NA	CASSTREVGYNSPLHF	TGTGCCAGCAGCACCAGGGAGGTGGGCTATAATTCACCCCTCCACTTT
TRBJ2-2	many	TRBV5-1	NA	CASSLTKQGPGELFF	TGCGCCAGCAGCTTAACGAAACAGGGCCCCGGGGAGCTGTTTTTT
TRBJ2-3	many	TRBV18	NA	CASSPMGQDTDTQYF	TGTGCCAGCTCACCAATGGGGCAGGACACAGATACGCAGTATTTT
TRBJ2-3	many	TRBV18	NA	CASSPEAPGGTDTQYF	TGTGCCAGCTCACCCGAGGCCCCCGGGGGCACAGATACGCAGTATTTT
TRBJ1-2	many	TRBV7-2	NA	CASSLPQLRNGYTF	TGTGCCAGCAGCTTACCTCAACTTCGAAATGGCTACACCTTC
TRBJ2-7	many	TRBV6-5	TRBD2	CASSHLTSGGLGEQYF	TGTGCCAGCAGTCACCTCACTAGCGGGGGGCTGGGCGAGCAGTACTTC
TRBJ2-6	many	TRBV5-1	NA	CASSLTGSSGANVLTF	TGCGCCAGCAGCTTAACAGGTTCCTCTGGGGCCAACGTCCTGACTTTC
TRBJ2-3	NA	TRBV12-3/TRBV12-4	NA	CASSFNRINTQYF	TGTGCCAGCAGTTTTAACAGAATTAATACGCAGTATTTT
TRBJ1-2	few	TRBV18	TRBD1	CASSPGTGPRTYGYTF	TGTGCCAGCTCACCTGGGACAGGTCCTCGCACTTATGGCTACACCTTC
TRBJ1-3	many	TRBV20-1	NA	CSARDSGSGNTIYF	TGCAGTGCTAGAGATTCCGGGTCTGGAAACACCATATATTTT
TRBJ1-4	many	TRBV5-4	NA	CASSSNQGSLATNEKLFF	TGTGCCAGCAGCTCGAACCAAGGGTCCCTGGCGACTAATGAAAAACTGTTTTTT
TRBJ2-5	many	TRBV5-6	TRBD2	CASSSSGGVETQYF	TGTGCCAGCAGCTCCAGCGGGGGGGTAGAGACCCAGTACTTC
TRBJ2-1	many	TRBV12-3/TRBV12-4	TRBD2	CASSHRTGTSGGAYNEQFF	TGTGCCAGCAGTCACCGCACCGGGACTAGCGGGGGCGCCTACAATGAGCAGTTCTTC
TRBJ2-3	many	TRBV5-4	TRBD1	CASQGAGYTDTQYF	TGTGCCAGCCAGGGGGCCGGTTACACAGATACGCAGTATTTT
TRBJ2-2	many	TRBV5-5	NA	CASSLTSTGRNTGELFF	TGTGCCAGCAGCTTGACGTCTACGGGACGGAACACCGGGGAGCTGTTTTTT
TRBJ1-6	few	TRBV28	NA	CASSSPRASSYNSPLHF	TGTGCCAGCAGTTCACCCCGGGCATCCTCCTATAATTCACCCCTCCACTTT